The sequence of this T cell receptor beta chain was determined in a study of Ad26.COV2.S vaccination and SARS-CoV-2 variants. Study details: As a participant in COV1001, the donor was in the Ad26.COV2.S trial arm. Ad26.COV2.S given intramuscularly, once or twice 56 days apart. Study-level findings and limits: It was found that vaccine and placebo recipients had similar non-spike TCR breadth.

Specified treatment: 15 to 20 received Ad26.COV2.S at low or high dose, single or two shots; about 5 received placebo; per-sample allocation not given. The samples date from day 63 after the first vaccine or placebo injection. The sample came from a Boston adult aged 18-55 years. On this clone: What it binds is not known.

The ends were cut back, 2 bases at V and 1 base at J, with 14 bases in the middle. The CDR3 sequence is 16 residues long. Germline V gene data show CDR1 as SGHTA and CDR2 as FQGNSA. Using immunoSEQ multiplex PCR, the repertoire was profiled, and TCRdb retains in-frame clones only, with some absent. The sample lists fewer than 500,000 clones, around nine tenths seen once, with approximately 12% in the top ten. This specimen was peripheral blood, taken in a trial of Ad26.COV2.S vaccine versus placebo. The clonotype originates from a person between 18 and 65 years old who received the Ad26.COV2.S COVID-19 vaccine or a placebo. The chain combines TRBV7-2 with TRBJ1-1; D not resolved. DNA for the CDR3: TGTGCCAGCAGCTTATGGATAATCGCAGGGAACACTGAAGCTTTCTTT. It translates to CASSLWIIAGNTEAFF.